These 27 T cell receptor beta chains came from one sample sequenced in a study of regulatory T cells in long-lasting Graves disease. Sample time point: newly diagnosed GD, antithyroid drugs for less than 3 months. Extracted RNA from PBMCs served as the source of the TCR library. iRepertoire HTBI primers and Arm-PCR of CDR3 regions built TCR beta libraries. One entry per CDR3 protein results from TCRdb running MiXCR on the multiplex PCR reads. Of roughly 560,000 distinct CDR3 sequences in the sample, around 12% were seen once. Another study also made use of these data, one on T cells in Graves' hyperthyroidism and ophthalmopathy.

Sequencing was performed on peripheral blood mononuclear cells (PBMCs), taken at new diagnosis, from a patient treated with antithyroid drugs. These receptors were taken from a woman in her thirties with Graves disease.

This clonotype was observed a few times. This sequence joins TRBV7-9 and TRBJ2-7; D remains unclear. Germline V gene lookup returns CDR1 SEHNR and CDR2 FQNEAQ (reference sequence). CDR3 length: 13 residues. Trimming stripped 1 base from V and 6 bases from J, with 10 bases between. This CDR3 is CASSLVQISEQYF. For the CDR3, the DNA is TGTGCCAGCAGCTTAGTCCAGATTAGCGAGCAGTACTTC.

This clonotype turned up a few times. V is TRBV9 and J is TRBJ2-1; 9 bases map to TRBD2. Germline V gene data show CDR1 as SGDLS and CDR2 as YYNGEE. The length of the CDR3 is 17 residues. The ends lost 2 bases at V and 0 bases at J; junction bases unmatched: 6. CDR3 residues: CASSVTSGLSSYNEQFF. The CDR3 DNA is TGTGCCAGCAGCGTGACTAGCGGTCTGAGCTCCTACAATGAGCAGTTCTTC.

In its sample, this clonotype was seen a few times. The chain uses TRBV5-6 and TRBJ1-1; 7 bases are shared with TRBD1. This CDR3 has 14 amino acids. CDR1 is SGHDT, CDR2 YYEEEE, per germline. J was trimmed by 5 bases and V by 3 bases; bases with no gene match: 7. CDR3 protein: CASSYENRGTEAFF. The CDR3 bases are TGTGCCAGCAGCTACGAGAACAGGGGTACTGAAGCTTTCTTT.

This clonotype was recorded a few times. Here the CDR3 reads CASSPRDRKNTGELFF. CDR3 bases: TGTGCCAGCAGCCCTCGGGACAGAAAAAACACCGGGGAGCTGTTTTTT. The chain combines TRBV7-9 with TRBJ2-2; 7 bases line up with TRBD1. This CDR3 is built from 16 residues. V shed 5 bases and J 2 bases; nucleotides not matched to a gene: 8. Germline CDR1 reads SEHNR; CDR2 reads FQNEAQ (reference sequence).

This clonotype was observed a handful of times. The chain uses TRBV5-1 and TRBJ1-4; D call uncertain. The germline V gene encodes CDR1 SGHRS and CDR2 YFSETQ. This CDR3 is built from 14 residues. Trimming took off 1 base at V and 5 bases at J, with 9 bases between the two ends. The CDR3 sequence is CASSLNGPNEKLFF. The CDR3 nucleotides are TGCGCCAGCAGCTTGAACGGACCGAATGAAAAACTGTTTTTT. The full variable domain, with the rest looked up from reference TRBV5-1 and TRBJ1-4, is KAGVTQTPRYLIKTRGQQVTLSCSPISGHRSVSWYQQTPGQGLQFLFEYFSETQRNKGNFPGRFSGRQFSNSRSEMNVSTLELGDSALYLCASSLNGPNEKLFFGSGTQLSVL.

The chain joins TRBV7-2 to TRBJ2-7; 7 nucleotides agree with TRBD2. Trimming removed 1 base from V and 6 bases from J; junction bases left unmatched: 9. Germline CDR1 is SGHTA and CDR2 is FQGNSA. The CDR3 is 15 amino acids. CDR3 DNA sequence: TGTGCCAGCAGCTTAGTAGCTAGCGGACACTGCGAGCAGTACTTC. Encoded protein: CASSLVASGHCEQYF.

This clonotype was seen at least ten times. This chain links TRBV12-3 or TRBV12-4 with TRBJ2-1; D may match TRBD1 or TRBD2 (5 bases each). V was clipped by 6 bases and J by 7 bases, with 16 bases between them. This CDR3 region has 14 residues. CDR3 DNA sequence: TGTGCCAGCAGACTTGAGGGAGACAGTAATGAGCAGTTCTTC. Translating gives CASRLEGDSNEQFF.

The chain joins TRBV20-1 to TRBJ2-7; TRBD1 matches at 7 bases. Germline-derived CDR1 and CDR2 are DFQATT and SNEGSKA (reference sequence). The CDR3 is 13 residues long. V gave up 3 bases and J gave up 4 bases; unmatched junction bases: 6. CDR3 sequence: CSARGDSIYEQYF. As DNA, the CDR3 is TGCAGTGCTAGGGGGGACAGTATTTACGAGCAGTACTTC.

This clonotype was counted many times. This sequence joins TRBV28 and TRBJ2-7, with unresolved D. The ends were cut back, 6 bases at V and 5 bases at J, with 23 bases in the middle. The CDR3 is 16 residues long. Germline-derived CDR1 and CDR2 are MDHEN and SYDVKM. CDR3 region: CASRSPGTGLLHEQYF. DNA of the CDR3: TGTGCCAGCAGGTCCCCTGGAACTGGCCTCCTCCACGAGCAGTACTTC.

This clonotype was seen many times. The rearrangement joins TRBV27 to TRBJ2-7, with 11 bases identical to TRBD2. V gave up 5 bases and J gave up 2 bases; unmatched junction bases: 5. CDR3 length: 15 amino acids. Per the germline V gene, CDR1 is MNHEY and CDR2 is SMNVEV (reference sequence). The CDR3 DNA sequence: TGTGCCAGCAGTCCAGAACTAGCGGGAGCCTACGAGCAGTACTTC. Amino acids: CASSPELAGAYEQYF.

This clonotype turned up a few times. The CDR3 protein is CASSSPRAVYNEQFF. For the CDR3, the DNA is TGTGCCAGCAGCTCACCCAGGGCGGTTTACAATGAGCAGTTCTTC. V is TRBV7-9 and J is TRBJ2-1; possibly TRBD1 for D (5 bases). The CDR3 is made up of 15 amino acids. Trimming shortened V by 4 bases and J by 4 bases, and 14 bases separated the two germline ends. Germline V gene data show CDR1 as SEHNR and CDR2 as FQNEAQ (reference sequence).

This clonotype has ten or more counts. The V gene is TRBV7-6, the J gene TRBJ1-1; 10 nucleotides align to TRBD1. The V gene's germline CDR1 is SGHVS and CDR2 FNYEAQ. V trimming: 5 bases; J trimming: 0 bases; junction bases outside the gene matches: 9. CDR3 size: 17 residues. This chain's CDR3 is CASSERTGGEVNTEAFF. CDR3 DNA: TGTGCCAGCAGCGAACGGACAGGGGGAGAAGTGAACACTGAAGCTTTCTTT.

This chain connects TRBV3-1 to TRBJ2-6, with TRBD1 matching over 10 bases. The CDR3 totals 18 residues. Germline values: CDR1 LGHDT, CDR2 YNNKEL (reference sequence). V lost 6 bases, J lost 0 bases, and 8 bases stayed unmatched. In nucleotides, the CDR3 is TGTGCCAGCAGTGGGGACAGGGGTGCTGTCTCTGGGGCCAACGTCCTGACTTTC. It is translated as CASSGDRGAVSGANVLTF.

This clonotype has a handful of counts. This chain links TRBV9 with TRBJ2-3; 11 positions agree with TRBD2. V dropped 0 bases and J dropped 1; count of bases not matched to a gene: 1. The CDR3 contains 16 residues. The germline gives CDR1 SGDLS, CDR2 YYNGEE. The CDR3 DNA reads as TGTGCCAGCAGCGTAGGACTAGCGGGACGCACAGATACGCAGTATTTT. This translates into CASSVGLAGRTDTQYF. Filled out from reference TRBV9 and TRBJ2-3, the complete variable domain reads DSGVTQTPKHLITATGQRVTLRCSPRSGDLSVYWYQQSLDQGLQFLIQYYNGEERAKGNILERFSAQQFPDLHSELNLSSLELGDSALYFCASSVGLAGRTDTQYFGPGTRLTVL.

This clonotype was seen repeatedly, ten times or more. The V and J genes are TRBV28 and TRBJ1-2; D gene uncertain. The CDR3 extends over 13 amino acids. Trimming took 8 bases from V and 4 from J, leaving 14 bases between them. CDR1 and CDR2 from the germline V gene are MDHEN and SYDVKM. The CDR3 coding sequence is TGTGCCAGCGAGGCCTTTATCGGCTATGGCTACACCTTC. Its translation: CASEAFIGYGYTF.

This rearrangement joins TRBV28 to TRBJ1-5, with 7 bases that match TRBD1. V gave up 5 bases and J gave up 4 bases; unmatched junction bases: 11. Germline V gene lookup returns CDR1 MDHEN and CDR2 SYDVKM. The CDR3 length is 16 residues. CDR3: CASSLPGGGANQPQHF. The DNA for the CDR3 is TGTGCCAGCAGTCTACCAGGGGGGGGCGCGAATCAGCCCCAGCATTTT.

The rearrangement uses TRBV10-3 and TRBJ1-3; the D gene is possibly TRBD1 (5 bases). V lost 3 bases and J 0 bases, leaving 12 bases between the germline ends. Looked up from germline, CDR1 is ENHRY and CDR2 is SYGVKD. This CDR3 comprises 16 residues. In DNA, the CDR3 is TGTGCCATCAGTGATCCAGGGATTAGCTCTGGAAACACCATATATTTT. It translates to CAISDPGISSGNTIYF.

On this clonotype: Since a much larger clone is just one base distant, this may be a read error. The chain recombines TRBV20-1 with TRBJ2-7, with D perhaps given as TRBD1 or TRBD2 (6 bases each). CDR3 length: 12 amino acids. The germline gives CDR1 DFQATT, CDR2 SNEGSKA (reference sequence). The CDR3: CSAREGEREQHF. CDR3 bases: TGCAGTGCTAGGGAGGGGGAGCGCGAGCAGCACTTC.

This chain links TRBV13 with TRBJ2-3; 8 bases line up with TRBD2. The germline gives CDR1 PRHDT, CDR2 FYEKMQ (reference sequence). V gave up 5 bases and J gave up 4 bases; unmatched junction bases: 11. This CDR3 is built from 16 residues. The DNA for the CDR3 is TGTGCCAGCAGCATCGACCCGGGAGGGCCGGCAGATACGCAGTATTTT. Amino acid sequence: CASSIDPGGPADTQYF.

This clonotype was seen a handful of times. This chain links TRBV29-1 with TRBJ2-3; D possibly corresponds to TRBD1 (6 bases). This CDR3 region has 17 residues. Germline loops: CDR1 SQVTM, CDR2 ANQGSEA. V was pared by 0 bases and J by 2 bases, with 18 bases between. CDR3 DNA sequence: TGCAGCGTTGAAGATCAGGGCAGGGGATTGTCCACAGATACGCAGTATTTT. Translated: CSVEDQGRGLSTDTQYF.

This clonotype was counted ten times or more. The rearrangement joins TRBV19 to TRBJ1-6; D uncertain. The CDR3 runs to 14 residues. Trimming stripped 3 bases from V and 7 bases from J, with 10 bases between. Germline V lookup: CDR1 LNHDA, CDR2 SQIVND (reference sequence). The CDR3 sequence: CASSMDGENSPLHF. The CDR3 DNA reads as TGTGCCAGTAGTATGGATGGGGAAAATTCACCCCTCCACTTT.

This clonotype was seen a few times. V and J are TRBV7-8 and TRBJ1-5; D may be TRBD1 (5 bases). CDR1 and CDR2 (germline): SGHVS, FQNEAQ. V lost 2 bases and J 1 base, leaving 21 bases between the germline ends. The CDR3 length is 19 residues. The CDR3 loop reads CASSLTEWGTFGSNQPQHF. The DNA of the CDR3 is TGTGCCAGCAGCTTAACAGAGTGGGGGACTTTTGGGAGCAATCAGCCCCAGCATTTT. The full variable domain, its missing parts supplied by reference TRBV7-8 and TRBJ1-5, is GAGVSQSPRYKVAKRGQDVALRCDPISGHVSLFWYQQALGQGPEFLTYFQNEAQLDKSGLPSDRFFAERPEGSVSTLKIQRTQQEDSAVYLCASSLTEWGTFGSNQPQHFGDGTRLSIL.

This clonotype was seen many times. The CDR3: CASSEEGWTSSEQYF. The CDR3, as DNA: TGTGCCAGCAGTGAAGAGGGGTGGACCTCCAGCGAGCAGTACTTC. This sequence joins TRBV2 and TRBJ2-7, with TRBD1 as a possible D gene (5 bases). The CDR3 sequence is 15 residues long. Trimming pared 1 base from V and 6 bases from J, leaving 16 bases between. The germline V gene encodes CDR1 SNHLY and CDR2 FYNNEI.

This clonotype has at least ten counts. The germline gene is not matched at one end of the junction; a read error may be the cause. The chain has TRBV11-2 and TRBJ1-1, with D perhaps TRBD1 (6 bases). Germline CDR1 and CDR2: SGHAT and FQNNGV. The CDR3 sequence is 14 residues long. In DNA form, the CDR3 reads TGTGCCAGCAGTCCGGGACACCTGAACACTGAAGCTTCCTTT. Protein product: CASSPGHLNTEASF.

This clonotype was found many times. The chain joins TRBV24-1 to TRBJ2-7; D ambiguous. The CDR3 covers 11 residues. With 9 bases removed from V and 6 bases from J, the gap between germline ends came to 11 bases. Looked up from germline, CDR1 is KGHDR and CDR2 is SFDVKD. The CDR3 loop reads CATAPRSEQYF. In DNA form, the CDR3 reads TGTGCCACCGCACCCCGGAGCGAGCAGTACTTC.

This clonotype occurred many times. The chain employs TRBV5-6 and TRBJ2-1; no definite D call. The CDR3 loop spans 17 amino acids. The germline V gene encodes CDR1 SGHDT and CDR2 YYEEEE. Between the trimmed V and J ends, which lost 0 bases and 0 bases, there was a span of 13 bases. The CDR3: CASSLGPDPSSYNEQFF. The DNA of the CDR3 is TGTGCCAGCAGCTTGGGGCCTGACCCTAGCTCCTACAATGAGCAGTTCTTC.

This clonotype was counted ten times or more. The chain employs TRBV19 and TRBJ2-1, with 11 bases aligning to TRBD1. V shed 4 bases and J 1 base; nucleotides not matched to a gene: 6. Looked up from germline, CDR1 is LNHDA and CDR2 is SQIVND (reference sequence). This CDR3 comprises 17 residues. The chain's CDR3 is CASSRGTGGTSYNEQFF. The CDR3 DNA sequence: TGTGCCAGTAGTAGGGGGACAGGGGGTACATCCTACAATGAGCAGTTCTTC.